One and the same sample provided the 28 T cell receptor beta chains below, sequenced in a study of OX40 agonist ivuxolimab in advanced cancers. Data came from immunoSEQ multiplex PCR; TCRdb stores just in-frame clones and leaves some out. The sample lists over 70,000 clones, 70% to 90% occurring once. The material was CD4+ or CD8+ T cells sorted from blood, obtained in a trial of the OX40 agonist ivuxolimab. The source of these receptors is an adult with an advanced solid tumor such as melanoma, head and neck, liver or kidney cancer.

The chain links TRBV7-3 to TRBJ2-3; D possibly matches TRBD1 or TRBD2 (5 bases each). CDR1 is SGHTA and CDR2 is FQGTGA in the germline V gene. This CDR3 spans 15 amino acids. Deletions cut 5 bases from V and 1 base from J, with 13 bases between. The CDR3 region is CASSPRVSGTDTQYF. Written as DNA, the CDR3 is TGTGCCAGCAGCCCCAGGGTTAGCGGCACAGATACGCAGTATTTT.

This chain connects TRBV5-1 to TRBJ2-7, with 8 bases that match TRBD1. The CDR3 covers 15 residues. The V and J ends lost 0 bases and 3 bases, in that order; junction bases with no gene match: 5. Germline V CDR1 and CDR2: SGHRS, YFSETQ. The CDR3 reads CASSLEAGGVYEQYF. Here the CDR3 DNA reads TGCGCCAGCAGCTTGGAGGCAGGGGGCGTCTACGAGCAGTACTTC.

The J gene is TRBJ1-1, the V gene TRBV5-4, with TRBD1 matching 9 bases. Trimming cost V 5 bases and J 5 bases; bases outside gene matches: 13. The CDR3 extends over 16 amino acids. Per germline, CDR1 SGHNT and CDR2 YYREEE (reference sequence). The CDR3: CASSPNRGLGGTEAFF. The CDR3 region has the DNA TGTGCCAGCAGTCCTAACAGGGGGCTGGGTGGAACTGAAGCTTTCTTT.

The genes are TRBV7-2 and TRBJ2-7; 9 bases agree with TRBD1. Trimming cost V 5 bases and J 1 base; bases outside gene matches: 6. Germline loops: CDR1 SGHTA, CDR2 FQGNSA. The CDR3 is 15 residues long. CDR3 region: CASSGAGTGSYEQYF. The CDR3 DNA reads TGTGCCAGCAGCGGAGCCGGGACAGGGTCCTACGAGCAGTACTTC.

The table lists this clone with a count of one. The V gene is TRBV30, the J gene TRBJ2-3; 7 bases map to TRBD1. Trimming cost V 3 bases and J 3 bases; bases outside gene matches: 3. Germline lookup yields CDR1 GTSNPN and CDR2 SVGIG (reference sequence). The CDR3 runs 13 residues. CDR3 sequence (DNA): TGTGCCTGGAGACAGGGGTGGACAGATACGCAGTATTTT. It is translated as CAWRQGWTDTQYF.

The chain recombines TRBV9 with TRBJ2-3; TRBD1 matches at 7 bases. Germline-derived CDR1 and CDR2 are SGDLS and YYNGEE. The V and J ends lost 3 bases and 2 bases, in that order; junction bases with no gene match: 6. The CDR3 length is 15 residues. The CDR3 coding sequence is TGTGCCAGCAGCGGACAGGGTTTCTCCACAGATACGCAGTATTTT. The encoded protein is CASSGQGFSTDTQYF.

The chain carries TRBV5-1 and TRBJ2-1; no definite D call. Trimming removed 4 bases at V and 9 bases at J, with 14 bases between. CDR3 size: 13 residues. Germline V gene lookup returns CDR1 SGHRS and CDR2 YFSETQ. CDR3 amino acids: CASSDLHNGEQFF. CDR3 coding DNA: TGCGCCAGCAGCGACCTTCACAACGGTGAGCAGTTCTTC.

This rearrangement joins TRBV10-2 to TRBJ1-6; the D gene is possibly TRBD1 (5 bases). This CDR3 spans 16 amino acids. Germline CDR1 is WSHSY and CDR2 is SAAADI. Trimming cost V 3 bases and J 3 bases, with 12 bases left between them. The CDR3 coding sequence is TGCGCCAGCAGTGATGTTGACAGTCTCTATAATTCACCCCTCCACTTT. It yields the protein CASSDVDSLYNSPLHF.

This clone came up once. The chain is built from TRBV6-6 and TRBJ1-1; TRBD1 agrees at 7 bases. The CDR3 runs 13 residues. Germline V lookup: CDR1 MNHNY, CDR2 SVGAGI (reference sequence). J was trimmed by 7 bases and V by 6 bases; bases with no gene match: 8. The CDR3 spells CASSLTGLNEAFF. CDR3 nucleotides: TGTGCCAGCAGCTTGACAGGGTTGAATGAAGCTTTCTTT.

The CDR3 sequence is CASSIRDTNEKLFF. CDR3 coding DNA: TGTGCCAGTAGTATAAGGGATACTAATGAAAAACTGTTTTTT. The chain recombines TRBV19 with TRBJ1-4; D gene uncertain. Trimming cost V 2 bases and J 2 bases, with 6 bases left between them. The CDR3 covers 14 residues. CDR1 and CDR2 from the germline V gene are LNHDA and SQIVND (reference sequence).

The chain carries TRBV11-2 and TRBJ2-1, with 16 positions matching TRBD2. CDR1 is SGHAT, CDR2 FQNNGV, per germline. The V and J ends lost 4 bases and 6 bases, in that order; junction bases with no gene match: 3. This CDR3 comprises 16 residues. The CDR3 protein is CASSSGTSGGGNEQFF. Here the CDR3 DNA reads TGTGCCAGCAGCTCCGGGACTAGCGGGGGGGGCAATGAGCAGTTCTTC. The whole variable domain, filled in from reference TRBV11-2 and TRBJ2-1, reads EAGVAQSPRYKIIEKRQSVAFWCNPISGHATLYWYQQILGQGPKLLIQFQNNGVVDDSQLPKDRFSAERLKGVDSTLKIQPAKLEDSAVYLCASSSGTSGGGNEQFFGPGTRLTVL.

The chain links TRBV11-2 to TRBJ2-3; D not certain. The CDR3 spans 14 residues. The germline V gene has CDR1 SGHAT and CDR2 FQNNGV. Trimming cost V 1 base and J 4 bases, with 9 bases left between them. CDR3 protein: CASSLVAFPDTQYF. The CDR3, as DNA: TGTGCCAGCAGCTTAGTTGCGTTTCCAGATACGCAGTATTTT.

The chain has TRBV2 and TRBJ1-2; D ambiguous. V was clipped by 9 bases and J by 0 bases, with 8 bases between them. The CDR3 contains 12 residues. Per the germline V gene, CDR1 is SNHLY and CDR2 is FYNNEI. The chain's CDR3 is CARGSANYGYTF. In nucleotides, the CDR3 is TGTGCCAGGGGCAGTGCTAACTATGGCTACACCTTC.

J is TRBJ1-1 and V is TRBV5-1; D is unresolved. V lost 0 bases and J lost 3, with 12 bases in between. The germline V gene has CDR1 SGHRS and CDR2 YFSETQ. The CDR3 is 15 amino acids. CDR3 protein: CASSLEGPQYTEAFF. The CDR3 nucleotides are TGCGCCAGCAGCTTGGAAGGACCCCAGTACACTGAAGCTTTCTTT.

This clone was observed a few times. Other DNA sequences from this sample encode an identical CDR3 as well. The V and J genes are TRBV7-2 and TRBJ1-1; D ambiguous. V was shortened by 2 bases and J by 0 bases, with 4 bases between the two germline ends. The CDR3 loop spans 13 amino acids. The germline V gene encodes CDR1 SGHTA and CDR2 FQGNSA. The CDR3 region is CASSLRMNTEAFF. CDR3 bases: TGTGCCAGCAGCTTAAGGATGAACACTGAAGCTTTCTTT.

Only one count was recorded for this clone. The chain recombines TRBV25-1 with TRBJ1-6; D is possibly TRBD1 (5 bases). Trimming took 3 bases from V and 7 from J, leaving 13 bases between them. The CDR3 runs to 15 residues. Germline loops: CDR1 MGHDK, CDR2 SYGVNS. CDR3 coding DNA: TGTGCCAGCAGTGAGCTAGGCAGGGACAATTCACCCCTCCACTTT. Translated, it gives CASSELGRDNSPLHF.

The chain links TRBV11-2 to TRBJ2-1; TRBD2 might be the D (7 bases). Per the germline V gene, CDR1 is SGHAT and CDR2 is FQNNGV. V was cut by 3 bases and J by 6 bases, with 15 bases left in between. CDR3 length: 15 residues. CDR3 nucleotide sequence: TGTGCCAGCAGCTTCGCCGGGGGAGGGGGCAATGAGCAGTTCTTC. Protein product: CASSFAGGGGNEQFF.

The rearrangement uses TRBV7-9 and TRBJ2-3, with no clear D. V lost 4 bases and J 6 bases, leaving 11 bases between the germline ends. Germline V gene sequence: CDR1 SEHNR, CDR2 FQNEAQ (reference sequence). The CDR3 has 13 amino acids. The CDR3 loop reads CASSSSFGDTQYF. The CDR3 region has the DNA TGTGCCAGCAGCTCCTCATTCGGGGATACGCAGTATTTT. Together with reference TRBV7-9 and TRBJ2-3, the CDR3 gives the full variable domain: DTGVSQNPRHKITKRGQNVTFRCDPISEHNRLYWYRQTLGQGPEFLTYFQNEAQLEKSRLLSDRFSAERPKGSFSTLEIQRTEQGDSAMYLCASSSSFGDTQYFGPGTRLTVL.

The rearrangement uses TRBV18 and TRBJ1-5, with D hard to call. Trimming stripped 3 bases from V and 3 bases from J, with 12 bases between. Germline V gives CDR1 KGHSH, CDR2 LQKENI. This CDR3 contains 15 residues. The CDR3 region is CASSPSTQNNQPQHF. DNA of the CDR3: TGTGCCAGCTCACCCAGTACACAGAACAATCAGCCCCAGCATTTT.

The chain employs TRBV9 and TRBJ2-3, with TRBD2 identical over 14 bases. The junction had 7 bases not matched to a gene; V was cut back by 0 bases and J by 1 base. Germline V gives CDR1 SGDLS, CDR2 YYNGEE. There are 19 residues in the CDR3. CDR3 sequence (DNA): TGTGCCAGCAGCGTAGGAAGGACTAGCGGGGGGTCCCGCACAGATACGCAGTATTTT. It codes for CASSVGRTSGGSRTDTQYF.

The rearrangement links TRBV6-6 to TRBJ1-2; 7 positions agree with TRBD1. V gave up 6 bases and J gave up 0 bases; unmatched junction bases: 7. The CDR3 covers 15 residues. From germline, CDR1 is MNHNY and CDR2 SVGAGI (reference sequence). CDR3 bases: TGTGCCAGCAGACTGGACGGGACAGCTAACTATGGCTACACCTTC. Translation gives CASRLDGTANYGYTF.

The chain is built from TRBV4-1 and TRBJ1-3; D ambiguous. The V end lost 4 bases, the J end lost 3 bases, and 19 bases lay between the germline ends. The germline gives CDR1 MGHRA, CDR2 YSYEKL. CDR3 length equals 17 residues. The CDR3 protein is CASSPGLGGRRGNTIYF. The CDR3 bases are TGCGCCAGCAGCCCTGGCCTGGGCGGCAGGCGTGGAAACACCATATATTTT.

V gene TRBV5-1 combines with J gene TRBJ1-1; 9 positions agree with TRBD1. V shed 7 bases and J 2 bases; nucleotides not matched to a gene: 9. The CDR3 length is 15 residues. Germline values: CDR1 SGHRS, CDR2 YFSETQ. The CDR3 loop reads CASVQGQGRNTEAFF. CDR3 coding DNA: TGCGCCAGCGTTCAGGGACAGGGAAGAAACACTGAAGCTTTCTTT.

The rearrangement links TRBV6-6 to TRBJ2-7, with 7 nucleotides matching TRBD2. The V gene's germline CDR1 is MNHNY and CDR2 SVGAGI (reference sequence). Germline trimming cut 5 bases from V and 2 bases from J; bases unmatched to any gene: 3. This CDR3 contains 13 residues. The CDR3 reads CASSGGVAYEQYF. The CDR3 bases are TGTGCCAGCAGTGGGGGGGTCGCCTACGAGCAGTACTTC.

The chain couples TRBV19 to TRBJ1-6, with TRBD1 matching 8 bases. The CDR3 has 14 amino acids. Germline V lookup: CDR1 LNHDA, CDR2 SQIVND (reference sequence). Trimming at V came to 4 bases and at J to 9 bases, leaving 5 bases not matched to a gene. This CDR3 reads CASSTTGASSPLHF. DNA of the CDR3: TGTGCCAGTAGTACGACAGGGGCGAGTTCACCCCTCCACTTT.

This chain links TRBV27 with TRBJ1-1, with D maybe TRBD1 (5 bases). Germline V CDR1 and CDR2: MNHEY, SMNVEV (reference sequence). V gave up 5 bases and J gave up 10 bases, with 17 bases separating them. This CDR3 contains 13 residues. The CDR3 reads CASSPFGVGGAFF. The CDR3 DNA is TGTGCCAGCAGTCCCTTTGGGGTGGGGGGAGCTTTCTTT.

V is TRBV7-8 and J is TRBJ2-5; D may be TRBD2 (5 bases). The DNA end is more similar to TRBJ2-7, so the J call may be wrong. This CDR3 comprises 18 residues. Germline V gene lookup returns CDR1 SGHVS and CDR2 FQNEAQ. Here the CDR3 reads CASSLMRAAFSSSYEQYF. CDR3 DNA: TGTGCCAGCAGCTTGATGAGGGCCGCATTCTCTAGCTCCTACGAGCAGTACTTC.

The sample holds one count of this clone. The rearrangement uses TRBV19 and TRBJ2-1, with 10 nucleotides matching TRBD1. The junction had 13 bases not matched to a gene; V was cut back by 3 bases and J by 2 bases. The CDR3 contains 19 residues. Per the germline V gene, CDR1 is LNHDA and CDR2 is SQIVND (reference sequence). The CDR3 DNA reads TGTGCCAGTAGTATGGAACGGGACAGGGGACGCTTGGCCTACAATGAGCAGTTCTTC. This encodes CASSMERDRGRLAYNEQFF.